Shown below are 18 T cell receptor beta chains from a single sample sequenced in a study of tumor and adjacent non-tumor tissue in lung cancer. A modified ARM-PCR protocol with three rounds of nested PCR amplified TCRbeta. TCRdb redid the calling of the multiplex PCR reads with MiXCR, one entry per CDR3 protein. The sample yields some 120,000 distinct CDR3 sequences, about 66% seen once. No cell sorting was done before RNA was extracted from the tissue. Sequenced sample: lung tumor tissue. These receptors came from a man between 25 and 39 years old with non-small cell lung cancer.

As to this clonotype: Given a much more abundant clone one base away, this may be a read error. The conserved final phenylalanine or tryptophan is absent from the CDR3, which likely points to a read error. The chain is built from TRBV6-5 and TRBJ1-2; TRBD1 aligns across 8 bases. Germline V CDR1 and CDR2: MNHEY, SVGAGI. Losses at the gene ends were 6 bases for V and 7 bases for J; bases not matched to a gene: 16. The CDR3 totals 16 residues. CDR3 in DNA: TGTGCCAGCAGGGTGGGAGCCCGTCGGACAGGGCTTGGCTACACCCTC. It specifies CASRVGARRTGLGYTL.

Concerning this clonotype: Possible read error: a much larger clone is one base away. The chain combines TRBV20-1 with TRBJ2-3; no clear D gene. The V and J ends lost 6 bases and 8 bases respectively, with 9 bases between them. The CDR3 consists of 10 residues. The germline V gene has CDR1 DFQATT and CDR2 SNEGSKA (reference sequence). CDR3 coding DNA: TGCAGTGCCAGACCAGGTACGCAGTATTTT. This encodes CSARPGTQYF.

On this clonotype: A much more abundant neighbour one base away suggests this may be a read error. V is TRBV6-5 and J is TRBJ1-1; D might be TRBD1 (5 bases). Looked up from germline, CDR1 is MNHEY and CDR2 is SVGAGI. V lost 5 bases, J lost 4 bases, and 14 bases lay in between. This CDR3 has 14 amino acids. The CDR3 bases are TGTGCCAGCAGTCGACAGTACTGGATCACTGAAGCTTTCTTT. Translation: CASSRQYWITEAFF.

In its sample, this clonotype was seen a few times. This CDR3 is CSARGTGGTDTQYF. CDR3 nucleotides: TGCAGTGCTAGAGGGACAGGGGGCACAGATACGCAGTATTTT. The chain employs TRBV20-1 and TRBJ2-3, with TRBD1 matching over 9 bases. V lost 1 base, J lost 1 base, and 0 bases stayed unmatched. The V gene's germline CDR1 is DFQATT and CDR2 SNEGSKA (reference sequence). The CDR3 sequence is 14 residues long.

This clonotype was counted between two and nine times. The V and J genes are TRBV5-4 and TRBJ2-2; D is unresolved. Germline V lookup: CDR1 SGHNT, CDR2 YYREEE (reference sequence). V lost 0 bases and J 4 bases, leaving 10 bases between the germline ends. The CDR3 has 15 amino acids. The CDR3 DNA is TGTGCCAGCAGCTTGGCCGGTTACGGCACCGGGGAGCTGTTTTTT. This encodes CASSLAGYGTGELFF.

The CDR3 region is CASIRAGSDTGELFF. CDR3 in DNA: TGTGCCAGCATCCGAGCGGGGTCGGACACCGGGGAGCTGTTTTTT. This sequence joins TRBV12-3 or TRBV12-4 and TRBJ2-2, with TRBD2 identical over 7 bases. CDR3 length: 15 residues. V lost 7 bases and J lost 3; bases outside the gene matches: 8.

Turning to this clonotype: A much larger clone is a single base away; this may be a read error. The rearrangement uses TRBV4-2 and TRBJ2-7, with D tentatively TRBD1 or TRBD2 (7 bases each). Germline assignment: CDR1 LGHNA and CDR2 YNFKEQ. The CDR3 contains 15 residues. The CDR3: CTSSQGGGSSYEQYF. CDR3 DNA sequence: TGTACCAGCAGCCAAGGGGGCGGGAGCTCCTACGAGCAGTACTTC.

The table lists this clonotype with many counts. The CDR3 protein is CASGFGQGQGEQYF. In DNA, the CDR3 is TGTGCTAGTGGTTTCGGACAGGGTCAAGGGGAGCAGTACTTC. The rearrangement uses TRBV12-5 and TRBJ2-7; 8 nucleotides agree with TRBD1. J lost 7 bases, V lost 3 bases, and 8 bases had no gene match. CDR1 is LGHNT and CDR2 is FRNRAP in the germline V gene. The CDR3 totals 14 residues. The whole variable domain, remainder taken from reference TRBV12-5 and TRBJ2-7, is DARVTQTPRHKVTEMGQEVTMRCQPILGHNTVFWYRQTMMQGLELLAYFRNRAPLDDSGMPKDRFSAEMPDATLATLKIQPSEPRDSAVYFCASGFGQGQGEQYFGPGTRLTVT.

A note on this clonotype: It may be a read error: a sequence one base away is much more abundant. The chain joins TRBV20-1 to TRBJ1-1; possible D gene TRBD1, 6 bases. V was shortened by 5 bases and J by 4 bases, with 14 bases between the two germline ends. The CDR3 extends over 13 amino acids. The germline gives CDR1 DFQATT, CDR2 SNEGSKA (reference sequence). The CDR3 loop is CSAGTWDPTEAFF. The DNA for the CDR3 is TGCAGTGCTGGGACATGGGATCCCACTGAAGCTTTCTTT.

V and J are TRBV4-1 and TRBJ2-7; 8 bases fit TRBD2. V lost 4 bases, J lost 2 bases, and 7 bases stayed unmatched. CDR1 and CDR2 from the germline V gene are MGHRA and YSYEKL. The CDR3 is 15 amino acids. CDR3 sequence: CASSPFGGGTYEQYF. CDR3 nucleotide sequence: TGCGCCAGCAGCCCCTTCGGCGGGGGGACCTACGAGCAGTACTTC.

Concerning this clonotype: One end of the junction fails to match germline, which may point to a read error. The chain recombines TRBV10-3 with TRBJ1-6; possibly TRBD1 for D (5 bases). The CDR3 totals 15 residues. Germline-derived CDR1 and CDR2 are ENHRY and SYGVKD. The CDR3 sequence: CTITPDIPYNSPLHF. The CDR3 coding sequence is TGTACCATCACCCCGGACATCCCTTATAATTCACCCCTCCACTTT.

The rearrangement uses TRBV13 and TRBJ1-1, with 7 bases that match TRBD1. V was clipped by 7 bases and J by 4 bases; unmatched bases: 12. There are 15 residues in the CDR3. Germline V gives CDR1 PRHDT, CDR2 FYEKMQ (reference sequence). CDR3 residues: CASTEIGQESTEAFF. In nucleotides, the CDR3 is TGTGCCAGCACCGAGATTGGACAGGAGAGCACTGAAGCTTTCTTT.

The table lists this clonotype with many counts. This chain's CDR3 is CASSQEEYRGVSDTQYF. The CDR3 coding sequence is TGCGCCAGCAGCCAAGAGGAATACAGGGGGGTCTCAGATACGCAGTATTTT. The rearrangement joins TRBV4-3 to TRBJ2-3; 8 nucleotides align to TRBD1. With 0 bases clipped from V and 4 bases from J, the junction kept 9 bases outside the gene matches. The CDR3 has 17 residues. Per the germline V gene, CDR1 is LGHNA and CDR2 is YSLEER.

To note about this clonotype: The junction does not match germline at one end; this may be a read error. The CDR3 DNA reads as TGTAGTGCTAGAGATGAATTAGGTAACCCAAGCCATTTGGATACGCACTATTTT. It yields the protein CSARDELGNPSHLDTHYF. V usage is TRBV20-1 and J usage is TRBJ2-3, with unresolved D. Germline V gene data show CDR1 as DFQATT and CDR2 as SNEGSKA (reference sequence). This CDR3 has 18 residues.

Concerning this clonotype: Being one base from a much bigger clone, this may be a read error. V usage is TRBV6-2 or TRBV6-3 and J usage is TRBJ2-5; perhaps TRBD1 as D (5 bases). The CDR3 is made up of 13 amino acids. In germline, CDR1 is MNHEY, CDR2 SVGEGT. Written as DNA, the CDR3 is TGTGCCAGCAGCCATGACAGCCAAGAGACCCATTACTTC. This translates into CASSHDSQETHYF.

Concerning this clonotype itself: A much larger clone differs by one base, so this may be a read error. The CDR3 DNA reads as TGTGCCAGCAGCAGGAGGGCAGGGATCTTTGCCGTGGAGCTGTTTTTT. Translated: CASSRRAGIFAVELFF. The rearrangement links TRBV5-4 to TRBJ2-2, with a tentative D call TRBD2 (6 bases). Germline V gives CDR1 SGHNT, CDR2 YYREEE (reference sequence). The length of the CDR3 is 16 residues. Trimming left V 4 bases short and J 10 bases short, with 23 bases between. Full variable domain (outside the CDR3, taken from reference TRBV5-4 and TRBJ2-2): ETGVTQSPTHLIKTRGQQVTLRCSSQSGHNTVSWYQQALGQGPQFIFQYYREEENGRGNFPPRFSGLQFPNYSSELNVNALELDDSALYLCASSRRAGIFAVELFFGEGSRLTVL.

This clonotype came up many times. The rearrangement links TRBV24-1 to TRBJ2-1, with TRBD2 identical over 14 bases. Per the germline V gene, CDR1 is KGHDR and CDR2 is SFDVKD. The J segment lost 8 bases and the V segment lost 0 bases, leaving 5 bases of the junction unmatched. CDR3 length equals 17 residues. The CDR3 bases are TGTGCCACCAGTGATTTGGGACTAGCGGGAGGTTTCCATGAGCAGTTCTTC. Residues: CATSDLGLAGGFHEQFF.

Turning to this clonotype: One end of the junction varies from germline; a read error may be responsible. The V call is TRBV11-3, the J call TRBJ2-2; TRBD2 might be the D (5 bases). Germline lookup yields CDR1 SGHNT and CDR2 YENEEA. This CDR3 region has 16 residues. The CDR3 bases are TGTGCCTGCAGCTTAGTAGGCAGGCGGAACACCGGGGAGCTGTTTTTC. It encodes CACSLVGRRNTGELFF.